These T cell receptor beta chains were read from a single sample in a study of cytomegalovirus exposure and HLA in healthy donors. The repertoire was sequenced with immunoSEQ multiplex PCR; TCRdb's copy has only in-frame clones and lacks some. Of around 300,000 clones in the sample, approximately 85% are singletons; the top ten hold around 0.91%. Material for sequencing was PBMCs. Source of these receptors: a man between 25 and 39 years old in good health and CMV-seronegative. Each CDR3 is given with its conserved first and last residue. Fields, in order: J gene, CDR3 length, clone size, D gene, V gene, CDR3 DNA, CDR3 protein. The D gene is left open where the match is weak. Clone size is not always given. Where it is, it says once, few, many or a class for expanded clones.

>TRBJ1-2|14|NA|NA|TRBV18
TGTGCCAGCTCACCAGGGCAGGGAAACTATGGCTACACCTTC
CASSPGQGNYGYTF
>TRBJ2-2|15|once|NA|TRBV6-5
TGTGCCAGCAGTTACGCGCGGGGAGGTGGCGGGGAGCTGTTTTTT
CASSYARGGGGELFF
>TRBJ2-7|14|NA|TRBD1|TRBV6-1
TGTGCCAGCAGCTCGGGACAGGGTTTCTACGAGCAGTACTTC
CASSSGQGFYEQYF
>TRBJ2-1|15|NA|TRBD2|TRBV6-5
TGTGCCAGCAGTCCTATACTAGCGGACTACAATGAGCAGTTCTTC
CASSPILADYNEQFF
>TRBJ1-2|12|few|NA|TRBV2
TGTGCCAGCAGCCCGGACTACTATGGCTACACCTTC
CASSPDYYGYTF
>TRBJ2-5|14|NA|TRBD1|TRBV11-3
TGTGCCAGCAGCTTAGATGACAGGGCCGAGACCCAGTACTTC
CASSLDDRAETQYF
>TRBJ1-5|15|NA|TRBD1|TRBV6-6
TGTGCCAGCAACTTACAGGGGAACAGCAATCAGCCCCAGCATTTT
CASNLQGNSNQPQHF
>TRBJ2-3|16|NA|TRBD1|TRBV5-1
TGCGCCAGCAGCTTATCGGGACAGGGGCCCACAGATACGCAGTATTTT
CASSLSGQGPTDTQYF
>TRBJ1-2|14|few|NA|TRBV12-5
TGTGCTAGTGGTTACGAGGTTCGGGGGAAGGGCTACACCTTC
CASGYEVRGKGYTF
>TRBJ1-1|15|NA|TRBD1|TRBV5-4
TGTGCCAGCAGCTTGGGGGCAGGGGGCTACACTGAAGCTTTCTTT
CASSLGAGGYTEAFF
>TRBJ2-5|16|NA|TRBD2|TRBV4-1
TGCGCCAGCAGCCCCCGGACTAGCGGGGGCCAAGAGACCCAGTACTTC
CASSPRTSGGQETQYF
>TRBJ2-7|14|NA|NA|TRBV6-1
TGTGCCAGCAGTCTGACTAGTAGCGCCTACGAGCAGTACTTC
CASSLTSSAYEQYF
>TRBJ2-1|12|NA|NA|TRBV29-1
TGCAGCGTTGAGGAGTCAGGGATTGAGCAGTTCTTC
CSVEESGIEQFF
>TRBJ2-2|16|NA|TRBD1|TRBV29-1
TGCAGCGTTGAACTAAGGGGGCGACAAAACACCGGGGAGCTGTTTTTT
CSVELRGRQNTGELFF
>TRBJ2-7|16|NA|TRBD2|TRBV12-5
TGTGCTAGTGGTTTCAGTCCGGGGGGAAGGGTGGGCGAGCAGTACTTC
CASGFSPGGRVGEQYF
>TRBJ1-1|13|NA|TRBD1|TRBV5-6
TGTGCCAGCAGCTCGACAGGGGCGACTGAAGCTTTCTTT
CASSSTGATEAFF